The T cell receptor (beta chain) under discussion was sequenced for a study of blood T cell repertoires in COVID-19. The CDR3 totals 14 residues. Germline loops: CDR1 LNHDA, CDR2 SQIVND (reference sequence). Trimming removed 7 bases from V and 2 bases from J, with 12 bases in between. Sequencing used immunoSEQ multiplex PCR; TCRdb keeps in-frame clones, though not all of them. The sample gives about 76,000 clones, about 88% of which show up once; over 9.5% is in the top ten. This chain connects TRBV19 to TRBJ1-3, with TRBD1 as a possible D gene (6 bases). The sequence was obtained from a man in his 60s with COVID-19, enrolled during active disease. The specimen was peripheral blood. CDR3 nucleotides: TGTGCCAGTAACAGGGAGATTACTGGAAACACCATATATTTT. Protein: CASNREITGNTIYF.